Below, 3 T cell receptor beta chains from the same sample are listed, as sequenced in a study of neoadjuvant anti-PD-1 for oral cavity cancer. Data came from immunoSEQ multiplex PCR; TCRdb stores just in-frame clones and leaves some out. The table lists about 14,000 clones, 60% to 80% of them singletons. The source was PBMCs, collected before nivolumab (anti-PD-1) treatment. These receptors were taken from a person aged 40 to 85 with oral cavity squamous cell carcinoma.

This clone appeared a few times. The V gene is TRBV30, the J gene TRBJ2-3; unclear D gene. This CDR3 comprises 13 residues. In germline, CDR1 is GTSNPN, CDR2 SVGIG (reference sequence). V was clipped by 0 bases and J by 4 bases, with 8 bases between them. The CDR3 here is CAWSVRGADTQYF. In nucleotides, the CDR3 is TGTGCCTGGAGTGTACGTGGTGCAGATACGCAGTATTTT.

CDR3 sequence reads: CASGTPPGQSYEQYF. CDR3 DNA: TGTGCCAGCGGGACTCCCCCGGGACAGAGCTACGAGCAGTACTTC. The V gene is TRBV6-5, the J gene TRBJ2-7; possibly TRBD1 for D (7 bases). Germline loops: CDR1 MNHEY, CDR2 SVGAGI. The length of the CDR3 is 15 residues. V lost 8 bases, J lost 3 bases, and 20 bases lay in between.

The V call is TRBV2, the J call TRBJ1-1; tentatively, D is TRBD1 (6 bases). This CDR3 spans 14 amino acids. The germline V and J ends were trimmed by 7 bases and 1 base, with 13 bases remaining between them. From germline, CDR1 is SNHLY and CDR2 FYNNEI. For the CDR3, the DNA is TGTGCCAGCAAGGTCAGGGGTCAGAACACTGAAGCTTTCTTT. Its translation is CASKVRGQNTEAFF.